This T cell receptor (beta chain) was captured in a study of read filtering for tumor transcriptome and immune sequencing. General study findings and limits: Correlation between methods rose after single-read clonotypes were removed. Single-read clonotypes: about 81.9% of IR-seq clonotypes (roughly 3.2% of reads), 74.6% of RNA-seq clonotypes (around 45% of reads).

The CDR3 length is 16 residues. The V gene's germline CDR1 is MNHNY and CDR2 SVGAGI (reference sequence). Concerning this clonotype: Its antigen is unidentified. One end of the junction does not line up with germline, which may come from a read error.

This library used 300 to 450 ng RNA and molecular barcoded adaptors spanning alpha/delta and beta/gamma chains. TCRdb re-called the reads through MiXCR, storing one row per CDR3 protein. The sample includes 62,000 or so distinct CDR3 sequences, 20% to 25% of them seen just once. Sample: a population of CD138-negative cells sorted from bone marrow. This chain connects TRBV6-6 to TRBJ2-1; D uncertain. This receptor was identified in a donor aged 40 or older with multiple myeloma. In nucleotides, the CDR3 is TGTGCCAGCAGTTACTCCGGAAGTTCGTCCTACGATGAGCAGCTCTTC. It specifies CASSYSGSSSYDEQLF.